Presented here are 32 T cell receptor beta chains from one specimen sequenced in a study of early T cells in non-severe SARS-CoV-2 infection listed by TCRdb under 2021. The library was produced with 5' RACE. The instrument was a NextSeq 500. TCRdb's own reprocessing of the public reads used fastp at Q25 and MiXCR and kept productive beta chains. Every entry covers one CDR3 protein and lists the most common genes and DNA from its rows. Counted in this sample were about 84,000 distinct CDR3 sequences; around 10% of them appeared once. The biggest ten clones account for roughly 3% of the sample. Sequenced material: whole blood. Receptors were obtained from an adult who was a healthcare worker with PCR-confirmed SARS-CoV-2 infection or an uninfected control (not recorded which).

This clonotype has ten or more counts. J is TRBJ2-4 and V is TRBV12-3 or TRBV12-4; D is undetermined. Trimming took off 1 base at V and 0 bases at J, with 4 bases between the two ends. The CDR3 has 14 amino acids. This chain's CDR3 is CASSLGEAKNIQYF. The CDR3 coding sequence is TGTGCCAGCAGTTTAGGGGAAGCCAAAAACATTCAGTACTTC.

In nucleotides, the CDR3 is TGTGCCAGCAGCTTGGGACTAGCGGGAGGTGGGTTCGATGAGCAGTTCTTC. Translated, it gives CASSLGLAGGGFDEQFF. V is TRBV7-2 and J is TRBJ2-1, with TRBD2 identical over 15 bases. The CDR3 is made up of 17 amino acids. Germline V gene lookup returns CDR1 SGHTA and CDR2 FQGNSA. V dropped 3 bases and J dropped 8; count of bases not matched to a gene: 8.

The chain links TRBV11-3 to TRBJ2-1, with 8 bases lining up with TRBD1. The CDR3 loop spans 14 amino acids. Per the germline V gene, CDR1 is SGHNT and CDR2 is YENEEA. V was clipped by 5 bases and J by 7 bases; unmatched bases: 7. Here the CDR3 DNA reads TGTGCCAGCAGCCCCCAGGACAGGGTGAATGAGCAGTTCTTC. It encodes CASSPQDRVNEQFF.

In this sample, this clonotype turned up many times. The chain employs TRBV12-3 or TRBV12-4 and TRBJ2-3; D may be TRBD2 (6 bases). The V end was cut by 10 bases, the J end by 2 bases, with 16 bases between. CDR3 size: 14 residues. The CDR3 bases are TGTGCCACACGTAGGGGACTTTCCACAGATACGCAGTATTTT. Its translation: CATRRGLSTDTQYF.

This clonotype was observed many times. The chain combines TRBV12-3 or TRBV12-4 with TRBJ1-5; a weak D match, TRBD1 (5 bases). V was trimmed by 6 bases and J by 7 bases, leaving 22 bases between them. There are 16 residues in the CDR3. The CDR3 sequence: CASSFVGGNNIQPQHF. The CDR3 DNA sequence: TGTGCCAGCAGCTTCGTGGGGGGGAATAATATACAGCCCCAGCATTTT.

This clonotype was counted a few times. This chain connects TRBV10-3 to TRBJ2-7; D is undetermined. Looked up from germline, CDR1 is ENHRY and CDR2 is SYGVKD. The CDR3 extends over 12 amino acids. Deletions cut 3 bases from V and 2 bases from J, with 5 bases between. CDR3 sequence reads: CAISDRAYEQYF. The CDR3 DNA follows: TGTGCCATCAGTGACAGAGCCTACGAGCAGTACTTC.

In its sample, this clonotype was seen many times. Here the CDR3 reads CASSIQGRTDTQYF. The CDR3 coding sequence is TGTGCCAGCAGCATACAGGGGAGAACAGATACGCAGTATTTT. This chain links TRBV7-2 with TRBJ2-3, with TRBD1 identical over 7 bases. Germline CDR1 is SGHTA and CDR2 is FQGNSA. V lost 5 bases, J lost 3 bases, and 5 bases stayed unmatched. The CDR3 spans 14 residues.

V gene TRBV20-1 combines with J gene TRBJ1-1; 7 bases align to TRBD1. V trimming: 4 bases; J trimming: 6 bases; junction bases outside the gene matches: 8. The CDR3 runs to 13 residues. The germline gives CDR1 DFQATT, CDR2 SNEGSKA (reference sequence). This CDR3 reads CSATGQPRAEAFF. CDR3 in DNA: TGCAGTGCTACGGGACAGCCACGGGCTGAAGCTTTCTTT.

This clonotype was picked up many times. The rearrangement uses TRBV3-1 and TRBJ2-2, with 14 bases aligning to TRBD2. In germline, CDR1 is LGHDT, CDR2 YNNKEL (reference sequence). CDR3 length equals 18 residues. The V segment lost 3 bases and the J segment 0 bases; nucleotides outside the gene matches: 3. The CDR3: CASSQGLAGAANTGELFF. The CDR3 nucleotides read TGTGCCAGCAGCCAGGGACTAGCGGGGGCCGCGAACACCGGGGAGCTGTTTTTT.

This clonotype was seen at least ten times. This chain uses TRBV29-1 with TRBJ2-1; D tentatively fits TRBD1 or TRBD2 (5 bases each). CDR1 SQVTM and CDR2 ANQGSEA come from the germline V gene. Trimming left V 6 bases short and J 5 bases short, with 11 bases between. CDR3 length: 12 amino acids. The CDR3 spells CSVVGTHNEQFF. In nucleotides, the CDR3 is TGCAGCGTCGTCGGGACCCACAATGAGCAGTTCTTC.

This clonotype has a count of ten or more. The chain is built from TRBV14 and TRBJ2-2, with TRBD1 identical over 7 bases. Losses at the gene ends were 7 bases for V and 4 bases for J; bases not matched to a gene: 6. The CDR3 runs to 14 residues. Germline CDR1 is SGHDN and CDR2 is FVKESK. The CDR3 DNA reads TGTGCCAGCACCCGACAGGGACGCACCGGGGAGCTGTTTTTT. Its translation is CASTRQGRTGELFF.

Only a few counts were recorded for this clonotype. The CDR3 loop is CASSFPAGGRNTGELFF. DNA of the CDR3: TGTGCCAGCAGCTTCCCAGCGGGGGGCCGGAACACCGGGGAGCTGTTTTTT. The V call is TRBV11-2, the J call TRBJ2-2; 9 bases are a match to TRBD2. The CDR3 sequence is 17 residues long. The germline gives CDR1 SGHAT, CDR2 FQNNGV. With 3 bases clipped from V and 1 base from J, the junction kept 6 bases outside the gene matches.

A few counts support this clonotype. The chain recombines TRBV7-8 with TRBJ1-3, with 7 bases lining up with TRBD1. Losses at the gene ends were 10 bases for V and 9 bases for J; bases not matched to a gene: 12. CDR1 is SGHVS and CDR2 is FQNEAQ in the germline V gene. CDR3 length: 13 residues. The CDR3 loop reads CATGDRAFGTIYF. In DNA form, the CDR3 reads TGTGCCACCGGAGACAGGGCGTTCGGCACCATATATTTT. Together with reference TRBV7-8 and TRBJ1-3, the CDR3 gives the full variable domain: GAGVSQSPRYKVAKRGQDVALRCDPISGHVSLFWYQQALGQGPEFLTYFQNEAQLDKSGLPSDRFFAERPEGSVSTLKIQRTQQEDSAVYLCATGDRAFGTIYFGEGSWLTVV.

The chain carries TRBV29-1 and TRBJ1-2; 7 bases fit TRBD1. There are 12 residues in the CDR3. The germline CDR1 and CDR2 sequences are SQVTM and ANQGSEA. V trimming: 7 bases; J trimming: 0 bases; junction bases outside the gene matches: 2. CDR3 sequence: CSGGQTNYGYTF. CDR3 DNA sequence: TGCAGCGGGGGACAGACTAACTATGGCTACACCTTC.

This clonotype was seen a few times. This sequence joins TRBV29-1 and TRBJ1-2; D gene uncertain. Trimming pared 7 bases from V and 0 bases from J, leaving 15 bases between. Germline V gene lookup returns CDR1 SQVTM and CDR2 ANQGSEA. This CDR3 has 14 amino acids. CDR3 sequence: CSAPAYGANYGYTF. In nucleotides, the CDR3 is TGCAGCGCACCTGCTTATGGGGCTAACTATGGCTACACCTTC.

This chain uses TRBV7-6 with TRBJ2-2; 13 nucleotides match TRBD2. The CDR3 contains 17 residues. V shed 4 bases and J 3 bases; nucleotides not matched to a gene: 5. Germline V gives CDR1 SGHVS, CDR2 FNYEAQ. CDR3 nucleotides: TGTGCCAGCAGCTGGGAACTAGCGGGAGGGGACACCGGGGAGCTGTTTTTT. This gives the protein CASSWELAGGDTGELFF.

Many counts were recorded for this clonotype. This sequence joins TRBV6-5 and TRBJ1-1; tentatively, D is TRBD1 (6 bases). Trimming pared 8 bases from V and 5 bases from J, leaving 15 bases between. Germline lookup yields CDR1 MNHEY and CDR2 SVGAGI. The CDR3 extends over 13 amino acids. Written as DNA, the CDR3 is TGTGCCAGCCATGGAAGGGGGGTTACTGAAGCTTTCTTT. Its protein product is CASHGRGVTEAFF.

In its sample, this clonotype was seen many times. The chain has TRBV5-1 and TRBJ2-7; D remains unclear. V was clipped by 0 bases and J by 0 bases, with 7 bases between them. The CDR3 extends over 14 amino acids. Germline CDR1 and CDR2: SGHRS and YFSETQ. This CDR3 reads CASSLVVGSYEQYF. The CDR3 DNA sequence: TGCGCCAGCAGCTTGGTTGTCGGCTCCTACGAGCAGTACTTC.

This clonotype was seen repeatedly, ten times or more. The CDR3 nucleotides are TGTGCCAGCAGATTAACGGGGGACACTGAAGCTTTCTTT. Translating gives CASRLTGDTEAFF. The chain joins TRBV12-3 or TRBV12-4 to TRBJ1-1; D is perhaps TRBD1 (5 bases). Trimming took 6 bases from V and 3 from J, leaving 11 bases between them. The CDR3 loop spans 13 amino acids.

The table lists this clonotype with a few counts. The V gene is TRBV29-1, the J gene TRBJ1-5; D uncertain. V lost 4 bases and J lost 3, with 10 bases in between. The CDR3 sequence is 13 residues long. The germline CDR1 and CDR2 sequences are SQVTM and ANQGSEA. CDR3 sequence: CSVARAANQPQHF. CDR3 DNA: TGCAGCGTTGCTCGGGCGGCCAATCAGCCCCAGCATTTT. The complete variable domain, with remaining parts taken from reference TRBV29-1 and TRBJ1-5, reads SAVISQKPSRDICQRGTSLTIQCQVDSQVTMMFWYRQQPGQSLTLIATANQGSEATYESGFVIDKFPISRPNLTFSTLTVSNMSPEDSSIYLCSVARAANQPQHFGDGTRLSIL.

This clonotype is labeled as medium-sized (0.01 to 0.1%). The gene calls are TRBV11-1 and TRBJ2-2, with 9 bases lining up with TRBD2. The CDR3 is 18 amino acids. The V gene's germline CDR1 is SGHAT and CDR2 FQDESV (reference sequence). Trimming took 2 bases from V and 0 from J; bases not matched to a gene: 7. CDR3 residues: CASSLRERGVSNTGELFF. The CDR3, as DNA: TGTGCCAGCAGCTTACGAGAGCGGGGGGTTTCGAACACCGGGGAGCTGTTTTTT.

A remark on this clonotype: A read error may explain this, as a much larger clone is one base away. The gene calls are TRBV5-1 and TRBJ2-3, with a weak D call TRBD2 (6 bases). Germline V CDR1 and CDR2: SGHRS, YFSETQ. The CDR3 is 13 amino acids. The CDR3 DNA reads TGCGCCAGCAGGGCGGGGACCATAGATACGCGGTATTTT. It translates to CASRAGTIDTRYF.

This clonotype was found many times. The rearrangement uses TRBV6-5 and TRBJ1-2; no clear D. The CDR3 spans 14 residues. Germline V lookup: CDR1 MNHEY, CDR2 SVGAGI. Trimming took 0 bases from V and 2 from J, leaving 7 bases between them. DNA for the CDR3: TGTGCCAGCAGTTACTCGCGGCAGAACTATGGCTACACCTTC. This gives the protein CASSYSRQNYGYTF.

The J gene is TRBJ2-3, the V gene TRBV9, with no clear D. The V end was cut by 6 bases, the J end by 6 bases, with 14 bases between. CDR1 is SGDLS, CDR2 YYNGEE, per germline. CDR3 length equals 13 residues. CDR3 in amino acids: CASNPSASDTQYF. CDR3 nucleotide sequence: TGTGCCAGCAACCCGTCGGCATCGGATACGCAGTATTTT.

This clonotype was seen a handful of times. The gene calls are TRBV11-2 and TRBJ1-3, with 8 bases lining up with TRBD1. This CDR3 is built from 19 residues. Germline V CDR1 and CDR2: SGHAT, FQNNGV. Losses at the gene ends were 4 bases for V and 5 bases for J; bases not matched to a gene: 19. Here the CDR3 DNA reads TGTGCCAGCAGCTCGTTACGGGACAGGTCCATCTATGAACGAAACACCATATATTTT. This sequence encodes CASSSLRDRSIYERNTIYF.

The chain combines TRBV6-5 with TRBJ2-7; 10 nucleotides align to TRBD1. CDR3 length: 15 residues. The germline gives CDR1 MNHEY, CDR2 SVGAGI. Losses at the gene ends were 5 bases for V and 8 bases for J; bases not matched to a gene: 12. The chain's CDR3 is CASSPSRTGGSKQYF. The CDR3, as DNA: TGTGCCAGCAGTCCTTCCAGGACAGGGGGGTCCAAGCAGTACTTC.

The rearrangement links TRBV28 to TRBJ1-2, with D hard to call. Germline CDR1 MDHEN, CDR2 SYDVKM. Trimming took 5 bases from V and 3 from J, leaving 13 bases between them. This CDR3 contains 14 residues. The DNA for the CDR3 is TGTGCCAGCAGTCTACCAGTCGGAGACTATGGCTACACCTTC. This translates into CASSLPVGDYGYTF.

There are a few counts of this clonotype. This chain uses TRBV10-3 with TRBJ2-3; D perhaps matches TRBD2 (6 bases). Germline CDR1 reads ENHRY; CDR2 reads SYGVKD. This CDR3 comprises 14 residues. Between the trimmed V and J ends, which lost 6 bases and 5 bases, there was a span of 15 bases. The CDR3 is CAIRTGTFEDTQYF. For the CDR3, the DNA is TGTGCCATCAGGACCGGGACTTTTGAAGATACGCAGTATTTT.

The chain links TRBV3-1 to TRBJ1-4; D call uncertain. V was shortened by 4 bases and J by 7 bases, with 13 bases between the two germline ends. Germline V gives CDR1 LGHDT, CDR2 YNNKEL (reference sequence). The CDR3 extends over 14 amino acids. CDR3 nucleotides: TGTGCCAGCAGCCTTGGTCCCATCCGTGAAAAACTGTTTTTT. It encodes CASSLGPIREKLFF.

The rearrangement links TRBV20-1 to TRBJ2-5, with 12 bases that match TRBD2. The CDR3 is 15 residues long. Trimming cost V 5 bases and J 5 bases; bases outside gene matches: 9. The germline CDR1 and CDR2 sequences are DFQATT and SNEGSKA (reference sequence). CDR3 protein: CSASNPGTSGETQYF. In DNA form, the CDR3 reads TGCAGTGCTTCGAACCCCGGGACTAGCGGGGAGACCCAGTACTTC.

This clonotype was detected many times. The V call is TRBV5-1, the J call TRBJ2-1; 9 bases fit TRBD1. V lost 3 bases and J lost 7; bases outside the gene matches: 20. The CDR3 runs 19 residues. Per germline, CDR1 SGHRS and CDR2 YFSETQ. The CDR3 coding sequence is TGCGCCAGCAGCTCGAGACTAAACCGGGACAGGGCAAGAGGAAATGAGCAGTTCTTC. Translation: CASSSRLNRDRARGNEQFF. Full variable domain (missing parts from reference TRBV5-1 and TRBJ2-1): KAGVTQTPRYLIKTRGQQVTLSCSPISGHRSVSWYQQTPGQGLQFLFEYFSETQRNKGNFPGRFSGRQFSNSRSEMNVSTLELGDSALYLCASSSRLNRDRARGNEQFFGPGTRLTVL.

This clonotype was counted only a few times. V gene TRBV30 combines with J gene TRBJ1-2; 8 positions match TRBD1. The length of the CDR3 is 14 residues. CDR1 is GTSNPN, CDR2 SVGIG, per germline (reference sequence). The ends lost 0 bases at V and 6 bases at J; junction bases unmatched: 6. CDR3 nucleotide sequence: TGTGCCTGGAGTGTAGGACAGGGCACGAATGGCTACACCTTC. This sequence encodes CAWSVGQGTNGYTF.